One TCR beta chain is described in this entry. As handled by the study authors: Estimates of nucleated cell counts were drawn from the amplification of reference gene primers. The assay was immunoSEQ multiplex PCR, and TCRdb's table has in-frame clones only and misses some. Clonal size and the V and J genes are those of that table, whereas D and trimming came from the DNA. The repertoire holds over 150,000 clones, with around 86% as singletons. This record belongs to a study of blood T cell repertoires in COVID-19. Study as a whole: In each case, the material was cDNA or gDNA derived from T cells, B-cell-depleted T cells, or PBMCs.

V was cut by 3 bases and J by 0 bases, with 11 bases left in between. This CDR3 contains 16 residues. Germline V gene lookup returns CDR1 KGHDR and CDR2 SFDVKD. The V gene is TRBV24-1, the J gene TRBJ2-1; D gene unclear. This clonotype was sampled from a man aged 45 to 65 with active or convalescent COVID-19. Sequences were obtained from peripheral blood. CDR3 DNA: TGTGCCACCAGTGATAACTCGGTAGTCTCCTACAATGAGCAGTTCTTC. Translated, it gives CATSDNSVVSYNEQFF.